Included here is one TCR beta chain sequence, with context. This record comes from a study of blood T cell repertoires in COVID-19. Clones were sequenced by immunoSEQ multiplex PCR, and TCRdb holds only the in-frame ones, with some missing. The data contain 85,000 to 130,000 clones, about four fifths of them singletons. Germline V gene data show CDR1 as SGHDT and CDR2 as YYEEEE. This CDR3 is built from 16 residues. V was clipped by 0 bases and J by 6 bases; unmatched bases: 8. This chain joins TRBV5-6 and TRBJ1-4, with 7 bases lining up with TRBD1. Sequencing was carried out using peripheral blood. The TCR was taken from an elderly woman with active or convalescent COVID-19. This chain's CDR3 is CASSLVRDSGYEKLFF. The CDR3 DNA sequence: TGTGCCAGCAGCTTGGTTCGGGACAGTGGATATGAAAAACTGTTTTTT.